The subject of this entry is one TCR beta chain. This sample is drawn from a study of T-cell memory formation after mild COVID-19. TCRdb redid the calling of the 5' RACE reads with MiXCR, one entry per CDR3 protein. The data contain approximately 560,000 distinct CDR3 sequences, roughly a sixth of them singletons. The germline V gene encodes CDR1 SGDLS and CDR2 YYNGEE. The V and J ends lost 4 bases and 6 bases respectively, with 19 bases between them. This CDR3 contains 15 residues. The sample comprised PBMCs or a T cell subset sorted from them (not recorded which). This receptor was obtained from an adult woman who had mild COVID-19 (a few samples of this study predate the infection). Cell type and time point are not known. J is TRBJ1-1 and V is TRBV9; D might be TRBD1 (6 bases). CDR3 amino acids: CASSPLAGAGAEAFF. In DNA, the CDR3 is TGTGCCAGCAGCCCCCTCGCGGGGGCAGGCGCTGAAGCTTTCTTT.